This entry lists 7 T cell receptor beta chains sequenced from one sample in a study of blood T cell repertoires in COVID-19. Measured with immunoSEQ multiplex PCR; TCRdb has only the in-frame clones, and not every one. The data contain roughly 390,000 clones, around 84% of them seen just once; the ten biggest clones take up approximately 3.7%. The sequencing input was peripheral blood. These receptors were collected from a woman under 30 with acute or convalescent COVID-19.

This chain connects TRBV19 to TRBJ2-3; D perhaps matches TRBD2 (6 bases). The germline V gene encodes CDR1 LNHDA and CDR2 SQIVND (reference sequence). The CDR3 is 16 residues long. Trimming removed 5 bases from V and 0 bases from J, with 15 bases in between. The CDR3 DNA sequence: TGTGCCAGTAGTGAGTCGCGGGGCCCTAGCACAGATACGCAGTATTTT. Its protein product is CASSESRGPSTDTQYF.

The CDR3 region is CASSIVGQGDQPQHF. Written as DNA, the CDR3 is TGTGCCAGTAGTATAGTGGGACAGGGGGATCAGCCCCAGCATTTT. V and J are TRBV19 and TRBJ1-5, with 11 bases aligning to TRBD1. Germline CDR1 LNHDA, CDR2 SQIVND (reference sequence). CDR3 length: 15 residues. V trimming: 1 base; J trimming: 5 bases; junction bases outside the gene matches: 1.

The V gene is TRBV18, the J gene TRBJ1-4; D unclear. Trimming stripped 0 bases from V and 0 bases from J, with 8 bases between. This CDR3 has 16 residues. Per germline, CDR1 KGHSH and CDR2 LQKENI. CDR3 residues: CASSPPTLATNEKLFF. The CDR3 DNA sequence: TGTGCCAGCTCACCACCGACTCTTGCAACTAATGAAAAACTGTTTTTT. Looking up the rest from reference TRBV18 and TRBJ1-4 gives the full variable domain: NAGVMQNPRHLVRRRGQEARLRCSPMKGHSHVYWYRQLPEEGLKFMVYLQKENIIDESGMPKERFSAEFPKEGPSILRIQQVVRGDSAAYFCASSPPTLATNEKLFFGSGTQLSVL.

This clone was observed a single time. CDR3 nucleotide sequence: TGTGCCAGCAGTCCATGGGTCAGGTCTAATGAAAAACTGTTTTTT. Translated: CASSPWVRSNEKLFF. The chain has TRBV28 and TRBJ1-4, with D uncertain. Germline V gives CDR1 MDHEN, CDR2 SYDVKM. V was trimmed by 5 bases and J by 3 bases, leaving 13 bases between them. The length of the CDR3 is 15 residues.

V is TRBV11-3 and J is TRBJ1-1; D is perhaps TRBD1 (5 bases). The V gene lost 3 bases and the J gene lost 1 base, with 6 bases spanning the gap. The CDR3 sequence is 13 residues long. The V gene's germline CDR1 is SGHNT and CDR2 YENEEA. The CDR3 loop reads CASSFGGNTEAFF. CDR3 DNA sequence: TGTGCCAGCAGCTTCGGGGGGAACACTGAAGCTTTCTTT.

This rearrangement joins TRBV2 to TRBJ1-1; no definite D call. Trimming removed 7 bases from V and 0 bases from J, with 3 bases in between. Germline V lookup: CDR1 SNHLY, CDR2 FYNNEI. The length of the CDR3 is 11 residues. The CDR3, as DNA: TGTGCCAGCACCGTGAACACTGAAGCTTTCTTT. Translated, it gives CASTVNTEAFF.

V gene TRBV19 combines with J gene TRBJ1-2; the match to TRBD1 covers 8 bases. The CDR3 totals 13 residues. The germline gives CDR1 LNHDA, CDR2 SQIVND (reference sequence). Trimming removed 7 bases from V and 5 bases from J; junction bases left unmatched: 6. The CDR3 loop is CASNFGTGYGYTF. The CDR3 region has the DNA TGTGCCAGTAACTTCGGGACAGGTTATGGCTACACCTTC.